The sequence of this T cell receptor beta chain was determined in a study of beta chain features in type 1 diabetes. Study-level points and caveats: Using cDNA template may skew counts toward highly expressing activated cells. In all four CD4+ subsets, TCRB CDR3 length was significantly, moderately reduced in type 1 diabetes. The VDJ junctions of type 1 diabetes patients carried fewer insertions and more deletions.

The entirety of the isolated RNA underwent reverse transcription, so expressed TCRB transcripts were sequenced. TCRdb's table, derived via immunoSEQ multiplex PCR, lists solely in-frame clones and lacks some. The data contain 350,000 to 400,000 clones, about 12% of them singletons. This clone was detected only a few times. Its antigen is not known. Material: naive CD4+ T cells from blood. This TCR derives from a woman aged 18 to 35 with type 1 diabetes.

This chain's CDR3 is CASSQETGVRQPQHF. The CDR3 nucleotides read TGTGCCAGCAGTCAGGAAACAGGGGTAAGGCAGCCCCAGCATTTT. The genes are TRBV2 and TRBJ1-5; 7 bases are shared with TRBD1. The CDR3 is 15 amino acids. In germline, CDR1 is SNHLY, CDR2 FYNNEI. With 5 bases clipped from V and 7 bases from J, the junction kept 11 bases outside the gene matches. The entire variable domain, with the rest obtained from reference TRBV2 and TRBJ1-5, is as follows: EPEVTQTPSHQVTQMGQEVILRCVPISNHLYFYWYRQILGQKVEFLVSFYNNEISEKSEIFDDQFSVERPDGSNFTLKIRSTKLEDSAMYFCASSQETGVRQPQHFGDGTRLSIL.